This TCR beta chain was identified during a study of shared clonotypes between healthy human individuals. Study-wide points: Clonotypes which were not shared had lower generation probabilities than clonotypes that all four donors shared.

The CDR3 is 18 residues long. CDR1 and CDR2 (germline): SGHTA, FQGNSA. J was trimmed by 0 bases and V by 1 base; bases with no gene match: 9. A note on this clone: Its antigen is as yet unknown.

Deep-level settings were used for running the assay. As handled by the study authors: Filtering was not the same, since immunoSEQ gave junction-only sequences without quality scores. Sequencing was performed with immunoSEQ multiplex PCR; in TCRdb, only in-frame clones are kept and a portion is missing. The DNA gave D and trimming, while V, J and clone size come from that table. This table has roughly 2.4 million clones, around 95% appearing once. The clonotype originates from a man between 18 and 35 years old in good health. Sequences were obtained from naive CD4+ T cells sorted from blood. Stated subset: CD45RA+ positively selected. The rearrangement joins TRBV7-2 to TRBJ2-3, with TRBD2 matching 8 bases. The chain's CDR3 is CASSLVGSGIASTDTQYF. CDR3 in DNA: TGTGCCAGCAGCTTAGTGGGTAGCGGGATAGCTAGCACAGATACGCAGTATTTT. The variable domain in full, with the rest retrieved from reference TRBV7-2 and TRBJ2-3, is GAGVSQSPSNKVTEKGKDVELRCDPISGHTALYWYRQSLGQGLEFLIYFQGNSAPDKSGLPSDRFSAERTGGSVSTLTIQRTQQEDSAVYLCASSLVGSGIASTDTQYFGPGTRLTVL.